The 27 T cell receptor beta chains below were found in one sample sequenced in a study of T cells in Graves' hyperthyroidism and ophthalmopathy (dated by TCRdb to 2018 to 2020). The library was made by multiplex PCR. TCRdb shows the sequencer as Illumina HiSeq 2000. Amplification of TCR beta CDR3 regions was carried out from RNA transcripts. The TCR CDR3 was subjected to a first round of RT-PCR using the HTBI primer set and the Qiagen OneStep RT-PCR kit. The public sequencing data were trimmed at Q25 with fastp and processed into clonotypes with MiXCR by TCRdb, which kept only in-frame beta chains. Here each entry gathers all rows of one CDR3 protein and keeps the most common genes and DNA. The sample yields about 400,000 distinct CDR3 sequences; roughly 15% were counted once. The ten largest clones capture roughly 4.8% of the sample. The sequenced sample consisted of blood. The receptors shown here come from a woman aged 18-29 years with Graves' hyperthyroidism.

The genes are TRBV19 and TRBJ1-5, with D perhaps matching TRBD1 (5 bases). This CDR3 region has 16 residues. The germline V gene has CDR1 LNHDA and CDR2 SQIVND (reference sequence). Deletions cut 5 bases from V and 2 bases from J, with 16 bases between. Here the CDR3 reads CASSSGRVRGNQPQHF. In DNA, the CDR3 is TGTGCCAGTAGTTCAGGCCGGGTCAGGGGCAATCAGCCCCAGCATTTT.

The rearrangement links TRBV20-1 to TRBJ1-4, with D perhaps matching TRBD1 (6 bases). The CDR3 covers 15 residues. Trimming removed 0 bases from V and 8 bases from J, with 16 bases in between. Germline V gene sequence: CDR1 DFQATT, CDR2 SNEGSKA (reference sequence). CDR3 residues: CSARDVAGAREKLFF. The CDR3 DNA follows: TGCAGTGCTAGAGATGTAGCAGGGGCAAGGGAAAAACTGTTTTTT.

The chain combines TRBV7-3 with TRBJ2-5, with D perhaps matching TRBD1 (5 bases). CDR1 is SGHTA and CDR2 is FQGTGA in the germline V gene. This CDR3 spans 14 amino acids. V lost 5 bases to trimming and J lost 2 bases, with 12 bases between them. CDR3 sequence reads: CASSITGEQETQYF. The CDR3 DNA reads TGTGCCAGCAGCATCACAGGAGAACAAGAGACCCAGTACTTC.

In this sample, this clonotype turned up a few times. J is TRBJ1-5 and V is TRBV19; no reliable D call. Germline loops: CDR1 LNHDA, CDR2 SQIVND (reference sequence). The CDR3 contains 15 residues. Trimming took off 3 bases at V and 0 bases at J, with 9 bases between the two ends. The CDR3 DNA is TGTGCCAGTAGTATTACTGGGGTTAGCAATCAGCCCCAGCATTTT. Protein: CASSITGVSNQPQHF.

The chain carries TRBV2 and TRBJ2-1; TRBD1 matches 7 bases. The CDR3 has 15 amino acids. The V and J ends lost 3 bases and 1 base, in that order; junction bases with no gene match: 3. Looked up from germline, CDR1 is SNHLY and CDR2 is FYNNEI. The CDR3 nucleotides read TGTGCCAGCAGTGAGACAGGGTGGTCCTACAATGAGCAGTTCTTC. Protein: CASSETGWSYNEQFF.

The sample holds a few counts of this clonotype. A single base separates this from a much larger clone, so it may be a read error. V usage is TRBV6-1 and J usage is TRBJ1-2; tentatively, D is TRBD1 (5 bases). The germline CDR1 and CDR2 sequences are MNHNS and SASEGT. This CDR3 region has 13 residues. The V end lost 0 bases, the J end lost 8 bases, and 10 bases lay between the germline ends. The CDR3 coding sequence is TGTGCCAGCAGTGAAGCAAGGGGTCGCGGCTACACCTTC. Residues: CASSEARGRGYTF.

The sample holds a few counts of this clonotype. J is TRBJ2-1 and V is TRBV19; 11 nucleotides align to TRBD1. CDR3 length: 16 amino acids. The trim removed 3 bases at V and 4 bases at J, leaving 5 bases unmatched. Germline CDR1 LNHDA, CDR2 SQIVND (reference sequence). The DNA for the CDR3 is TGTGCCAGTAGTATTCTTGGGACAGGGGGATACAATGAGCAGTTCTTC. As protein: CASSILGTGGYNEQFF.

In its sample, this clonotype was seen many times. The chain carries TRBV30 and TRBJ1-1; maybe TRBD1 (5 bases). Trimming cost V 2 bases and J 2 bases, with 9 bases left between them. CDR1 and CDR2 (germline): GTSNPN, SVGIG (reference sequence). CDR3 length: 13 residues. The chain's CDR3 is CAWSRDPNTEAFF. In DNA, the CDR3 is TGTGCCTGGAGTAGGGACCCTAACACTGAAGCTTTCTTT.

The V and J genes are TRBV6-1 and TRBJ1-2; no clear D. This CDR3 comprises 13 residues. V was trimmed by 5 bases and J by 0 bases, leaving 7 bases between them. CDR1 and CDR2 from the germline V gene are MNHNS and SASEGT. This CDR3 is CASSFSPNYGYTF. CDR3 DNA: TGTGCCAGCAGTTTTTCACCTAACTATGGCTACACCTTC.

This clonotype was counted many times. The chain recombines TRBV2 with TRBJ2-5; D uncertain. The V gene's germline CDR1 is SNHLY and CDR2 FYNNEI. The V end lost 1 base, the J end lost 7 bases, and 16 bases lay between the germline ends. The CDR3 extends over 15 amino acids. The CDR3 DNA is TGTGCCAGCAGTGAAGAGGGTTTATTCGTTGGGACCCAGTACTTC. Protein sequence: CASSEEGLFVGTQYF.

This clonotype came up many times. V usage is TRBV18 and J usage is TRBJ2-2, with TRBD2 identical over 7 bases. The CDR3 spans 16 residues. V shed 1 base and J 2 bases; nucleotides not matched to a gene: 4. CDR1 is KGHSH, CDR2 LQKENI, per germline. Here the CDR3 reads CASSPLGRPNTGELFF. DNA for the CDR3: TGTGCCAGCTCACCACTCGGGAGGCCTAACACCGGGGAGCTGTTTTTT.

The sample holds a few counts of this clonotype. A much larger clone differs from this one at a single base, so this may be a read error. The chain carries TRBV30 and TRBJ2-1, with TRBD2 identical over 9 bases. Trimming at V came to 1 base and at J to 9 bases, leaving 10 bases not matched to a gene. The CDR3 has 15 amino acids. CDR1 and CDR2 (germline): GTSNPN, SVGIG (reference sequence). The CDR3 region is CAWSALPSGTPEQFF. For the CDR3, the DNA is TGTGCCTGGAGTGCACTGCCTAGCGGGACCCCTGAGCAGTTCTTC.

Many counts were recorded for this clonotype. The chain recombines TRBV3-1 with TRBJ2-2, with 8 bases identical to TRBD2. V lost 4 bases and J lost 1; bases outside the gene matches: 2. The CDR3 length is 15 residues. Germline CDR1 is LGHDT and CDR2 is YNNKEL (reference sequence). The DNA for the CDR3 is TGTGCCAGCAGCCCGGGACTAGAGAACACCGGGGAGCTGTTTTTT. Its protein is CASSPGLENTGELFF.

Details on this clonotype: Possible read error: a much larger clone is one base away. V is TRBV9 and J is TRBJ2-2; D not certain. The CDR3 length is 15 residues. Germline V gene data show CDR1 as SGDLS and CDR2 as YYNGEE. The V end was cut by 8 bases, the J end by 0 bases, with 14 bases between. The CDR3 reads CASNVGSPNTGELFF. CDR3 nucleotides: TGTGCCAGTAACGTAGGGTCACCGAACACCGGGGAGCTGTTTTTT.

This clonotype was found a few times. The chain recombines TRBV9 with TRBJ2-2, with 7 bases aligning to TRBD1. The CDR3 has 20 residues. Per germline, CDR1 SGDLS and CDR2 YYNGEE. The trim removed 3 bases at V and 7 bases at J, leaving 24 bases unmatched. The CDR3 nucleotides are TGTGCCAGCAGCGAGGGGATTCTGGGACAGAAATTAAGTTCCGTCGGGGAGCTGTTTTTT. It encodes CASSEGILGQKLSSVGELFF. The complete variable domain, with remaining parts taken from reference TRBV9 and TRBJ2-2, reads DSGVTQTPKHLITATGQRVTLRCSPRSGDLSVYWYQQSLDQGLQFLIQYYNGEERAKGNILERFSAQQFPDLHSELNLSSLELGDSALYFCASSEGILGQKLSSVGELFFGEGSRLTVL.

The rearrangement uses TRBV12-3 or TRBV12-4 and TRBJ1-2; 8 bases fit TRBD1. This CDR3 is 17 amino acids long. J lost 5 bases, V lost 5 bases, and 16 bases had no gene match. This chain's CDR3 is CASSAFTRQGKGYGYTF. The DNA of the CDR3 is TGTGCCAGCAGTGCCTTTACGCGACAGGGGAAAGGATATGGCTACACCTTC.

In this sample, this clonotype turned up many times. Compared with germline, one end of the junction differs, possibly owing to a read error. The CDR3 loop reads CASSLRGGEPPETQYF. The DNA for the CDR3 is TGTGCTAGCAGCTTACGGGGGGGCGAACCCCCGGAGACCCAGTACTTC. The rearrangement uses TRBV7-7 and TRBJ2-5; TRBD2 aligns across 8 bases. The CDR3 totals 16 residues. Germline lookup yields CDR1 SSHAT and CDR2 FNYEAQ (reference sequence). The full variable domain, rest sourced from reference TRBV7-7 and TRBJ2-5, is GAGVSQSPRYKVTKRGQDVTLRCDPISSHATLYWYQQALGQGPEFLTYFNYEAQPDKSGLPSDRFSAERPEGSISTLTIQRTEQRDSAMYRCASSLRGGEPPETQYFGPGTRLLVL.

This clonotype was counted between two and nine times. The chain is built from TRBV6-1 and TRBJ1-5; the match to TRBD1 covers 8 bases. Germline V gene lookup returns CDR1 MNHNS and CDR2 SASEGT. This CDR3 spans 14 amino acids. V dropped 5 bases and J dropped 7; count of bases not matched to a gene: 7. Here the CDR3 DNA reads TGTGCCAGCAGTAATGACAGGGGTGGCCAGCCCCAGCATTTT. This codes for CASSNDRGGQPQHF.

This clonotype was detected a few times. The gene calls are TRBV4-1 and TRBJ1-2; 8 bases line up with TRBD1. The CDR3 has 13 amino acids. CDR1 is MGHRA and CDR2 is YSYEKL in the germline V gene. J lost 5 bases, V lost 1 base, and 0 bases had no gene match. The CDR3 nucleotides read TGCGCCAGCAGCCAAGGGACAGGGTATGGCTACACCTTC. It translates to CASSQGTGYGYTF.

In its sample, this clonotype was seen once. A much more abundant neighbour one base away suggests this may be a read error. The V call is TRBV28, the J call TRBJ2-1; D might be TRBD2 (6 bases). The CDR3 is 13 residues long. The V gene's germline CDR1 is MDHEN and CDR2 SYDVKM. The CDR3: CAYSGEGYNEQLF. In nucleotides, the CDR3 is TGTGCATATAGCGGAGAAGGGTACAATGAGCAGCTCTTC. Variable domain in full (rest from reference TRBV28 and TRBJ2-1): DVKVTQSSRYLVKRTGEKVFLECVQDMDHENMFWYRQDPGLGLRLIYFSYDVKMKEKGDIPEGYSVSREKKERFSLILESASTNQTSMYLCAYSGEGYNEQLFGPGTRLTVL.

In its sample, this clonotype was seen once. The chain uses TRBV7-2 and TRBJ1-2; D perhaps matches TRBD1 (5 bases). The V and J ends lost 5 bases and 7 bases respectively, with 23 bases between them. The CDR3 length is 16 residues. Per the germline V gene, CDR1 is SGHTA and CDR2 is FQGNSA. CDR3 residues: CASSKTSRRVFSGYTF. CDR3 nucleotide sequence: TGTGCCAGCAGCAAGACATCCCGCAGGGTATTCAGTGGCTACACCTTC.

This clonotype was seen at least ten times. The chain is built from TRBV27 and TRBJ1-4; D ambiguous. Per the germline V gene, CDR1 is MNHEY and CDR2 is SMNVEV (reference sequence). The CDR3 has 15 residues. The V gene lost 2 bases and the J gene lost 7 bases, with 14 bases spanning the gap. CDR3 sequence reads: CASSLTVRIGEKLFF. CDR3 bases: TGTGCCAGCAGTTTAACAGTTAGGATCGGTGAAAAACTGTTTTTT. Together with reference TRBV27 and TRBJ1-4, the CDR3 gives the full variable domain: EAQVTQNPRYLITVTGKKLTVTCSQNMNHEYMSWYRQDPGLGLRQIYYSMNVEVTDKGDVPEGYKVSRKEKRNFPLILESPSPNQTSLYFCASSLTVRIGEKLFFGSGTQLSVL.

This clonotype has a count of ten or more. One end of the junction is discordant with germline, which a read error may explain. V gene TRBV29-1 combines with J gene TRBJ1-5, with TRBD1 matching over 8 bases. Germline CDR1 SQVTM, CDR2 ANQGSEA. This CDR3 contains 14 residues. CDR3 loop: CSIEGQGANQPQHF. CDR3 in DNA: TGCAGCATTGAAGGGCAGGGGGCAAATCAGCCCCAGCATTTT.

Regarding this clonotype: With a much larger clone just one base away, this may be a read error. This rearrangement joins TRBV27 to TRBJ1-2; no definite D call. The germline CDR1 and CDR2 sequences are MNHEY and SMNVEV (reference sequence). CDR3 length equals 15 residues. Trimming stripped 5 bases from V and 4 bases from J, with 17 bases between. The DNA of the CDR3 is TGTGCCAGCAGTAACAACGCCCAGGTGAGCTATGGCTACACCTTC. This sequence encodes CASSNNAQVSYGYTF.

This clonotype has just a few counts. CDR3 sequence reads: CAINDPGTGPGEQYF. The CDR3 nucleotides read TGTGCCATCAACGATCCCGGGACAGGGCCAGGCGAGCAGTACTTC. This chain connects TRBV10-3 to TRBJ2-7, with TRBD1 matching 9 bases. The V gene's germline CDR1 is ENHRY and CDR2 SYGVKD. The CDR3 loop spans 15 amino acids. V shed 7 bases and J 6 bases; nucleotides not matched to a gene: 13.

V usage is TRBV3-1 and J usage is TRBJ1-1; D call uncertain. V lost 5 bases to trimming and J lost 1 base, with 8 bases between them. The CDR3 is 13 residues long. Per the germline V gene, CDR1 is LGHDT and CDR2 is YNNKEL (reference sequence). Written as DNA, the CDR3 is TGTGCCAGCAGCACAGCCGAGAACACTGAAGCTTTCTTT. It is translated as CASSTAENTEAFF.

At least ten counts were recorded for this clonotype. The V and J genes are TRBV7-2 and TRBJ1-5; tentative D call: TRBD1 (6 bases). The V gene's germline CDR1 is SGHTA and CDR2 FQGNSA. V dropped 1 base and J dropped 0 bases, with 16 bases sitting between them. The CDR3 is 18 amino acids. CDR3 protein: CASSLVAAGTYSNQPQHF. CDR3 in DNA: TGTGCCAGCAGCTTAGTGGCGGCGGGGACATATAGCAATCAGCCCCAGCATTTT.